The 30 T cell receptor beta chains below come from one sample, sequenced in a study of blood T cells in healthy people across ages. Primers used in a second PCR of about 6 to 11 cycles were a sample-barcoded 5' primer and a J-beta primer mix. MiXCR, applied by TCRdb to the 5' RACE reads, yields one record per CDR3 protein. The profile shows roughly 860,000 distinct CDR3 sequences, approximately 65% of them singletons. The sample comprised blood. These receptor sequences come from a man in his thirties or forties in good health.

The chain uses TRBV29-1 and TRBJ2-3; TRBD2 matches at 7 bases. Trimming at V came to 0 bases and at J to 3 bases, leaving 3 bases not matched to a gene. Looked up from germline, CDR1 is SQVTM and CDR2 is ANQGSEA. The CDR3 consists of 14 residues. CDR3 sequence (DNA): TGCAGCGTTGAAGACCGAGCGGGGACAGATACGCAGTATTTT. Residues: CSVEDRAGTDTQYF.

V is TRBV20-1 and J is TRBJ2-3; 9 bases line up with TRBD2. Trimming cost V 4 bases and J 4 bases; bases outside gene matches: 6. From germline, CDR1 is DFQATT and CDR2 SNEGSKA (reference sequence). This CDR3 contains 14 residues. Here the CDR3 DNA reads TGCAGTGCTAATTTAGCGGGGGTTGCAGATACGCAGTATTTT. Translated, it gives CSANLAGVADTQYF.

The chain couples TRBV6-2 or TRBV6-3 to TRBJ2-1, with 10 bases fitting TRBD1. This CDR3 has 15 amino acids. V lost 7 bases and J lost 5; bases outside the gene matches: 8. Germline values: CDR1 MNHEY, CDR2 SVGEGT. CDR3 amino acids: CASTLGQGYHNEQFF. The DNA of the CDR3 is TGTGCCAGCACCCTGGGACAGGGGTACCACAATGAGCAGTTCTTC.

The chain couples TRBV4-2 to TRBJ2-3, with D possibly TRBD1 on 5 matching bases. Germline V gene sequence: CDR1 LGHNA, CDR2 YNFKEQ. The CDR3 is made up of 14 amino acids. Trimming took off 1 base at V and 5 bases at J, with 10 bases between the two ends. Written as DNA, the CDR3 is TGTGCCAGCAGCCAAGTCCCTCAGGGAGATACGCAGTATTTT. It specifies CASSQVPQGDTQYF.

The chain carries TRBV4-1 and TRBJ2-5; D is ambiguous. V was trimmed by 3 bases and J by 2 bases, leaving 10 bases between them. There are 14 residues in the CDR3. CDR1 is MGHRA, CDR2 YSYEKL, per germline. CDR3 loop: CASSHTASQETQYF. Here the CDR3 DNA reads TGCGCCAGCAGCCATACAGCGTCACAAGAGACCCAGTACTTC.

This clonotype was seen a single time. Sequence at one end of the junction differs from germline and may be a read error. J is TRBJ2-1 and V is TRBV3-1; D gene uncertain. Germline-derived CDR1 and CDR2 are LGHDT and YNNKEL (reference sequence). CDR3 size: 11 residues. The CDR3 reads CVSSHYNEQFF. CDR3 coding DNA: TGTGTCAGCAGCCATTACAATGAGCAGTTCTTC.

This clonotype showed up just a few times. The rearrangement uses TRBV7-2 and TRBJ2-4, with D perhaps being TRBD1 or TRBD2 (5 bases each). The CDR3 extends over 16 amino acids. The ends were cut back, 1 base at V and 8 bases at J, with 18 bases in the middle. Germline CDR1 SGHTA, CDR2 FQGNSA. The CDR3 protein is CASSLVSLTRGDIQYF. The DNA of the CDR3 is TGTGCCAGCAGCTTAGTTTCTCTAACTCGGGGCGACATTCAGTACTTC.

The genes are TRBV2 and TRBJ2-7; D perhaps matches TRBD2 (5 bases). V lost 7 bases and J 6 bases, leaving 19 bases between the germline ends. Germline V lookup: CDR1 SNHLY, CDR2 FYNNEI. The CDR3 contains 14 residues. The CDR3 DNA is TGTGCCAGCAAAACGGAACTCTCTACTAGCGAGCAGTACTTC. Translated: CASKTELSTSEQYF.

The CDR3 DNA reads as TGCAGTGCTCCCCGACTGGCGGGGGGTTTCACAGATACGCAGTATTTT. It codes for CSAPRLAGGFTDTQYF. This chain joins TRBV20-1 and TRBJ2-3; TRBD2 aligns across 8 bases. V was clipped by 5 bases and J by 2 bases; unmatched bases: 12. The germline CDR1 and CDR2 sequences are DFQATT and SNEGSKA (reference sequence). The CDR3 is made up of 16 amino acids.

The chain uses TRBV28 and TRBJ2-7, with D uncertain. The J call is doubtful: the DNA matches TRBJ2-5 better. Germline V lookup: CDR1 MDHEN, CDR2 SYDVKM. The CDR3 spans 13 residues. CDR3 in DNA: TGTGCCAGCAGTTTATTTCGTGGGGAGACCCAGTACTTC. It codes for CASSLFRGETQYF.

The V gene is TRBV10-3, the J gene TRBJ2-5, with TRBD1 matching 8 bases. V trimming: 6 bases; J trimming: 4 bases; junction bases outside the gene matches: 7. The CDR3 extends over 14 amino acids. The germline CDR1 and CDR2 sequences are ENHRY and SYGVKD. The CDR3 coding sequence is TGTGCCATCAGGGGGGGACAGGCGTTAGAGACCCAGTACTTC. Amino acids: CAIRGGQALETQYF.

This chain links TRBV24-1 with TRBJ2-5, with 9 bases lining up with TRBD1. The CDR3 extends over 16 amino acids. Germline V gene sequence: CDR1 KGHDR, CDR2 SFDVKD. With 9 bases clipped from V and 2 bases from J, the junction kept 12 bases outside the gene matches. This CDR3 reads CATSERDREWQETQYF. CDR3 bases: TGTGCCACCTCGGAGAGGGACAGGGAGTGGCAAGAGACCCAGTACTTC.

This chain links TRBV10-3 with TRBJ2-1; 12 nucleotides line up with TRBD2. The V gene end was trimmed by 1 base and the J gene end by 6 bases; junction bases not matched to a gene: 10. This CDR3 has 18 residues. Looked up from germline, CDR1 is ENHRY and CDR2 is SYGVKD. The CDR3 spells CAISEFLTTSGGGNEQFF. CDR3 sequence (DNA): TGTGCCATCAGTGAGTTCCTCACGACTAGCGGGGGAGGCAATGAGCAGTTCTTC.

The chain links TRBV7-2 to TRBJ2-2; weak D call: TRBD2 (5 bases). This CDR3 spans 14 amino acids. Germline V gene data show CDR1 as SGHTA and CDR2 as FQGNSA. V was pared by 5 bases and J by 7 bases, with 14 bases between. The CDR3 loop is CASSVSGEIGELFF. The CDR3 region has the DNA TGTGCCAGCAGCGTATCCGGGGAGATCGGGGAGCTGTTTTTT.

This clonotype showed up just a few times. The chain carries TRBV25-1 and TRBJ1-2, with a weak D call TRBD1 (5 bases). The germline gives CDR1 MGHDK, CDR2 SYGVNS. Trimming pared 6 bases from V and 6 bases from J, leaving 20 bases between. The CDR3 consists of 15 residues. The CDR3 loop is CASREAGGLSDGYTF. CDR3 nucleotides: TGTGCCAGCAGAGAAGCGGGGGGACTGTCCGATGGCTACACCTTC.

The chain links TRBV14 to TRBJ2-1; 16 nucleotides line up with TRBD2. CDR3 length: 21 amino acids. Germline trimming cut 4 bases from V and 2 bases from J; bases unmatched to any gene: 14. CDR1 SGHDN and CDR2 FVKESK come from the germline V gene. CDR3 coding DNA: TGTGCCAGCAGCCTTCGAAGGGAGCCGGGACTAGCGGGGGGGGCCTACAATGAGCAGTTCTTC. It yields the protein CASSLRREPGLAGGAYNEQFF.

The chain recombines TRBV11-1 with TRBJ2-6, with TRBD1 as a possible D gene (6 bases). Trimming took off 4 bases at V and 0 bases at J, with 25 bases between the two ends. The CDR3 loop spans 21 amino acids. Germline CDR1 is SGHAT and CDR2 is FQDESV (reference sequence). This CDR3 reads CASSSDVQGSRSPSGANVLTF. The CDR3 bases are TGTGCCAGCAGCTCCGACGTCCAGGGGAGCCGTTCTCCCTCTGGGGCCAACGTCCTGACTTTC. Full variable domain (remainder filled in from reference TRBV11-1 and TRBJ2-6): EAEVAQSPRYKITEKSQAVAFWCDPISGHATLYWYRQILGQGPELLVQFQDESVVDDSQLPKDRFSAERLKGVDSTLKIQPAELGDSAMYLCASSSDVQGSRSPSGANVLTFGAGSRLTVL.

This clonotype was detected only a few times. CDR3 amino acids: CASSLEQSYEQYF. The CDR3 nucleotides are TGTGCCAGCAGTTTAGAACAGTCCTACGAGCAGTACTTC. The chain carries TRBV12-3 or TRBV12-4 and TRBJ2-7; D is unresolved. This CDR3 has 13 amino acids. V lost 1 base to trimming and J lost 1 base, with 5 bases between them.

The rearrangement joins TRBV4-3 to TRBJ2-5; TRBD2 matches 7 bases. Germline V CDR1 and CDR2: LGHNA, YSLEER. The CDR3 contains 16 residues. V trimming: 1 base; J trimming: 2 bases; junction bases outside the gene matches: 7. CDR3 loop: CASSQGGGVGQETQYF. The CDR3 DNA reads TGCGCCAGCAGCCAAGGGGGAGGGGTTGGTCAAGAGACCCAGTACTTC.

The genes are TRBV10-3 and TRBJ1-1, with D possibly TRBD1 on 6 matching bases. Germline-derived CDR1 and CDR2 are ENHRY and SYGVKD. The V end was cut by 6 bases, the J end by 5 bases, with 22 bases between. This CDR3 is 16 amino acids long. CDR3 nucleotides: TGTGCCATCAGGATAACGATCAGGGGCGGGGGAACTGAAGCTTTCTTT. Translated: CAIRITIRGGGTEAFF.

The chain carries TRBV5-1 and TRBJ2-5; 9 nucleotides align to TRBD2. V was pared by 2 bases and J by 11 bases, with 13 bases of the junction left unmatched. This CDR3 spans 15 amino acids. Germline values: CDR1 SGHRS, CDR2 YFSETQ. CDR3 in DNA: TGCGCCAGCAGCTTACTACGACTAGCGGACAATGAGCAGTACTTC. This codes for CASSLLRLADNEQYF. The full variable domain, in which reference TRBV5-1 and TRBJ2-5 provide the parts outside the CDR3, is KAGVTQTPRYLIKTRGQQVTLSCSPISGHRSVSWYQQTPGQGLQFLFEYFSETQRNKGNFPGRFSGRQFSNSRSEMNVSTLELGDSALYLCASSLLRLADNEQYFGPGTRLLVL.

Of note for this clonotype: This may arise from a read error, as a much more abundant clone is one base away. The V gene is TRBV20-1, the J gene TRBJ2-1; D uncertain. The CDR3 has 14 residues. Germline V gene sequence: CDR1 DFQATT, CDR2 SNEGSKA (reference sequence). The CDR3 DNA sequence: TGCAGTGCTAGTCCCTTAAGCTCCGACAATGAGCAGTTCTTC. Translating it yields CSASPLSSDNEQFF.

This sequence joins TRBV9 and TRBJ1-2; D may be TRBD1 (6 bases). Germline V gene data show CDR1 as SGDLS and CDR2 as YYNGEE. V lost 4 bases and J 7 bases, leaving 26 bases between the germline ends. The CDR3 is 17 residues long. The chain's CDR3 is CASSPLGGGASLAGYTF. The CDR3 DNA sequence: TGTGCCAGCAGCCCCCTTGGGGGCGGCGCTTCGCTCGCTGGCTACACCTTC. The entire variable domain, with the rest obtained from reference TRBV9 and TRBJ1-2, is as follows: DSGVTQTPKHLITATGQRVTLRCSPRSGDLSVYWYQQSLDQGLQFLIQYYNGEERAKGNILERFSAQQFPDLHSELNLSSLELGDSALYFCASSPLGGGASLAGYTFGSGTRLTVV.

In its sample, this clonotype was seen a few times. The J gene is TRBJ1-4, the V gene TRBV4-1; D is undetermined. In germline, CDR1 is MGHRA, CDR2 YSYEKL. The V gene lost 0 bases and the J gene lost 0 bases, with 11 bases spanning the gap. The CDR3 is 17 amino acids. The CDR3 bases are TGCGCCAGCAGCCAAGACGCCATTCGGGCAACTAATGAAAAACTGTTTTTT. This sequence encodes CASSQDAIRATNEKLFF.

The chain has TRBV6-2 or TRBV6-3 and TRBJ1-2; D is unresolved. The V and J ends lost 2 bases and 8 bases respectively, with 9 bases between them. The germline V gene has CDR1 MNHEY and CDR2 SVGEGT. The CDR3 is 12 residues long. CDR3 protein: CASSYAAGGYTF. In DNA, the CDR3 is TGTGCCAGCAGTTACGCCGCCGGGGGCTACACCTTC.

The CDR3 sequence is CSARGQDPYNSPLHF. CDR3 DNA: TGCAGTGCTAGAGGTCAAGACCCTTATAATTCACCCCTCCACTTT. The chain employs TRBV20-1 and TRBJ1-6; D is ambiguous. With 1 base removed from V and 4 bases from J, the gap between germline ends came to 11 bases. In germline, CDR1 is DFQATT, CDR2 SNEGSKA (reference sequence). This CDR3 contains 15 residues.

Here the CDR3 DNA reads TGTGCCAGCAGTCTCCGGGACAGGGGGCAGGATGAGCAGTTCTTC. Its translation: CASSLRDRGQDEQFF. The genes are TRBV7-8 and TRBJ2-1; 12 bases are shared with TRBD1. The germline CDR1 and CDR2 sequences are SGHVS and FQNEAQ. The length of the CDR3 is 15 residues. Trimming at V came to 6 bases and at J to 8 bases, leaving 8 bases not matched to a gene.

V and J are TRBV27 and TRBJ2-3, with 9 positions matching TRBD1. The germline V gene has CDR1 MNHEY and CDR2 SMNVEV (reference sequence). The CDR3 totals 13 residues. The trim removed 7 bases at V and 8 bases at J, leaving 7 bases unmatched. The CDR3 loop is CASTRDRAATQYF. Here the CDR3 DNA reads TGTGCCAGCACCCGGGACAGGGCAGCTACGCAGTATTTT.

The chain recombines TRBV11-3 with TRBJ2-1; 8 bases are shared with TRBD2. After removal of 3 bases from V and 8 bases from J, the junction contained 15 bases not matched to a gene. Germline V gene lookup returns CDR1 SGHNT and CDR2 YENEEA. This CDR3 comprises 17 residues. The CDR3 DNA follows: TGTGCCAGCAGCTTCTCAAGCGGGGGAGGAACCGTCGATGAGCAGTTCTTC. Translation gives CASSFSSGGGTVDEQFF.

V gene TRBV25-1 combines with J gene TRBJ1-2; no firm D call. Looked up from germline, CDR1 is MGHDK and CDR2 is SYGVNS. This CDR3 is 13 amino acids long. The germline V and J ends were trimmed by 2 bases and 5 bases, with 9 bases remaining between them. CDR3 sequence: CASSELLTYGYTF. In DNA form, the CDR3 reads TGTGCCAGCAGTGAACTCCTCACTTATGGCTACACCTTC.